Shown below are 16 T cell receptor beta chains from a single sample sequenced in a study of blood T cell repertoires in COVID-19. Produced via immunoSEQ multiplex PCR; TCRdb's table is partial and in-frame only. This table holds under 250,000 clones, 82% found once. The sequenced sample was PBMCs or T cells enriched from blood (not recorded which). These receptors were collected from a woman aged 55-69 years who had recovered from COVID-19.

The chain uses TRBV5-6 and TRBJ2-7, with 13 positions matching TRBD2. The CDR3 is 15 residues long. V shed 4 bases and J 2 bases; nucleotides not matched to a gene: 3. CDR1 and CDR2 from the germline V gene are SGHDT and YYEEEE. As DNA, the CDR3 is TGTGCCAGCAGCCCACTAGCGGGAGGGACCTACGAGCAGTACTTC. Amino acids: CASSPLAGGTYEQYF.

The J gene is TRBJ1-5, the V gene TRBV13; maybe TRBD1 (5 bases). Trimming left V 4 bases short and J 4 bases short, with 11 bases between. CDR1 is PRHDT, CDR2 FYEKMQ, per germline (reference sequence). CDR3 length: 14 residues. CDR3 nucleotides: TGTGCCAGCAGCTCGGGACTTCAAAATCAGCCCCAGCATTTT. Its translation: CASSSGLQNQPQHF. The variable domain in full, completed from reference TRBV13 and TRBJ1-5, reads AAGVIQSPRHLIKEKRETATLKCYPIPRHDTVYWYQQGPGQDPQFLISFYEKMQSDKGSIPDRFSAQQFSDYHSELNMSSLELGDSALYFCASSSGLQNQPQHFGDGTRLSIL.

This clone showed up just once. This rearrangement joins TRBV7-2 to TRBJ2-3, with 7 bases identical to TRBD2. With V trimmed by 4 bases and J by 5 bases, 12 bases remained unmatched. Germline lookup yields CDR1 SGHTA and CDR2 FQGNSA. This CDR3 has 16 amino acids. Here the CDR3 reads CASSSQLADPVDTQYF. The CDR3 DNA sequence: TGTGCCAGCAGCTCACAGCTAGCGGACCCCGTAGATACGCAGTATTTT.

The gene calls are TRBV21-1 and TRBJ1-6; the listed D gene, TRBD1, was not tested against the DNA. TRBV21-1 is a pseudogene locus. This CDR3 contains 18 residues. CDR3 in DNA: TGTGCCAGCAGCACTAAAGGGTCTATGACAGGATATAATTCACCCCTCCACTTT. Its protein is CASSTKGSMTGYNSPLHF.

The rearrangement uses TRBV6-2 or TRBV6-3 and TRBJ2-7, with 7 bases aligning to TRBD2. Per the germline V gene, CDR1 is MNHEY and CDR2 is SVGEGT. V dropped 0 bases and J dropped 4; count of bases not matched to a gene: 6. This CDR3 is 15 amino acids long. CDR3 residues: CASSYSTLGGYEQYF. The CDR3 nucleotides are TGTGCCAGCAGTTACTCGACCCTGGGGGGGTACGAGCAGTACTTC.

The chain employs TRBV27 and TRBJ1-3; 10 bases are shared with TRBD1. This CDR3 is built from 17 residues. CDR1 is MNHEY and CDR2 is SMNVEV in the germline V gene (reference sequence). The V and J ends lost 2 bases and 2 bases, in that order; junction bases with no gene match: 6. The chain's CDR3 is CASSLNRDRGTGNTIYF. The CDR3 nucleotides read TGTGCCAGCAGTTTAAATCGGGACAGGGGAACTGGAAACACCATATATTTT.

The chain couples TRBV13 to TRBJ2-3; 7 positions match TRBD1. Germline V gene sequence: CDR1 PRHDT, CDR2 FYEKMQ (reference sequence). The CDR3 has 15 amino acids. V trimming: 5 bases; J trimming: 4 bases; junction bases outside the gene matches: 9. In nucleotides, the CDR3 is TGTGCCAGCAGCCAAAGGGGGCGCGAGGCAGATACGCAGTATTTT. Residues: CASSQRGREADTQYF. Full variable domain (rest looked up from reference TRBV13 and TRBJ2-3): AAGVIQSPRHLIKEKRETATLKCYPIPRHDTVYWYQQGPGQDPQFLISFYEKMQSDKGSIPDRFSAQQFSDYHSELNMSSLELGDSALYFCASSQRGREADTQYFGPGTRLTVL.

There are a few counts of this clone. This chain connects TRBV5-4 to TRBJ2-7, with D possibly TRBD2 on 6 matching bases. V lost 4 bases, J lost 7 bases, and 9 bases lay in between. From germline, CDR1 is SGHNT and CDR2 YYREEE (reference sequence). The CDR3 runs to 11 residues. For the CDR3, the DNA is TGTGCCAGCAGCGCGGCGGGGGAGCAGTACTTC. This sequence encodes CASSAAGEQYF.

This clone was seen only once. The rearrangement joins TRBV19 to TRBJ2-1; 11 bases map to TRBD2. V was clipped by 10 bases and J by 2 bases; unmatched bases: 7. The V gene's germline CDR1 is LNHDA and CDR2 SQIVND (reference sequence). This CDR3 contains 15 residues. CDR3 nucleotide sequence: TGTGCCACCTTAGCGGGGGGGCATCCCTACAATGAGCAGTTCTTC. It yields the protein CATLAGGHPYNEQFF.

The CDR3 region is CASSPDSRGGYTF. In nucleotides, the CDR3 is TGTGCCAGCAGCCCGGACAGCCGGGGCGGCTACACCTTC. The rearrangement joins TRBV7-3 to TRBJ1-2; tentative D call: TRBD1 (6 bases). Deletions cut 5 bases from V and 8 bases from J, with 15 bases between. Per the germline V gene, CDR1 is SGHTA and CDR2 is FQGTGA. CDR3 length: 13 amino acids.

This chain links TRBV9 with TRBJ1-5; 7 positions match TRBD1. V lost 3 bases and J lost 2; bases outside the gene matches: 5. This CDR3 spans 15 amino acids. In germline, CDR1 is SGDLS, CDR2 YYNGEE. The CDR3 is CASSEQGYGNQPQHF. CDR3 DNA: TGTGCCAGCAGCGAACAGGGGTATGGCAATCAGCCCCAGCATTTT.

The chain combines TRBV2 with TRBJ1-4, with D perhaps matching TRBD1 (5 bases). The ends were cut back, 5 bases at V and 5 bases at J, with 9 bases in the middle. Germline loops: CDR1 SNHLY, CDR2 FYNNEI. The CDR3 totals 13 residues. DNA for the CDR3: TGTGCCAGCAGTTTGACAGCAAATGAAAAACTGTTTTTT. Translated, it gives CASSLTANEKLFF.

About this clone: Sequence at one end of the junction differs from germline and may be a read error. This sequence joins TRBV12-5 and TRBJ2-7, with TRBD1 identical over 9 bases. CDR3 length equals 12 residues. Germline V gene sequence: CDR1 LGHNT, CDR2 FRNRAP. The CDR3 is CASGLKLGTGTF. CDR3 coding DNA: TGTGCTAGTGGTTTGAAACTTGGGACAGGGACCTTC.

The chain carries TRBV19 and TRBJ2-7; 12 bases are a match to TRBD1. V lost 6 bases to trimming and J lost 7 bases; unmatched junction nucleotides: 7. The CDR3 is made up of 14 amino acids. Germline-derived CDR1 and CDR2 are LNHDA and SQIVND (reference sequence). The CDR3 DNA is TGTGCCAGTAGCCGGGGACAGGGGGCGCCTGAGCAGTACTTC. Its protein product is CASSRGQGAPEQYF.

The V and J genes are TRBV27 and TRBJ1-1, with 12 bases fitting TRBD1. Germline V gives CDR1 MNHEY, CDR2 SMNVEV (reference sequence). The V segment lost 6 bases and the J segment 4 bases; nucleotides outside the gene matches: 12. The CDR3 extends over 17 amino acids. CDR3: CASRRPGTGGEGTEAFF. In DNA, the CDR3 is TGTGCCAGCAGGCGCCCCGGGACAGGGGGCGAGGGCACTGAAGCTTTCTTT.

The V gene is TRBV9, the J gene TRBJ1-2; 8 nucleotides agree with TRBD1. CDR3 size: 16 residues. V shed 0 bases, J shed 3 bases, and the junction held 7 bases outside the gene matches. Germline CDR1 and CDR2: SGDLS and YYNGEE. This chain's CDR3 is CASSVEVQGGYYGYTF. The DNA of the CDR3 is TGTGCCAGCAGCGTAGAAGTACAGGGGGGTTACTATGGCTACACCTTC.